This T cell receptor (beta chain) originates from a study of cytomegalovirus exposure and HLA in healthy donors. On the study more broadly: Prior work identified around 100 million unique TCR beta sequences in some 180 million T cells. Study results and caveats: It was 150 or so TCR beta chains that were listed as cytomegalovirus-associated. What TCR beta sequences reportedly achieved was accurate prediction of HLA-A and HLA-B alleles in most subjects.

Researchers ran the PCR with 60 Vbeta and 13 Jbeta primers. Profiling relied on immunoSEQ multiplex PCR, and the TCRdb table lists in-frame clones only, not all of them. The table includes about 150,000 clones, roughly 75% detected once. Healthy bone marrow donors made up the donors. The junction had 10 bases not matched to a gene; V was cut back by 4 bases and J by 13 bases. Germline CDR1 reads ENHRY; CDR2 reads SYGVKD. CDR3 size: 13 residues. In the case of this clone: Its antigen is still unknown.

This clonotype originated in a man younger than 45 in good health. The chain recombines TRBV10-3 with TRBJ2-1; the match to TRBD2 covers 7 bases. Sequencing used PBMCs. Written as DNA, the CDR3 is TGTGCCATCAGTGTCTCCGCGGGAGAGGAACAGTTCTTC. It yields the protein CAISVSAGEEQFF.